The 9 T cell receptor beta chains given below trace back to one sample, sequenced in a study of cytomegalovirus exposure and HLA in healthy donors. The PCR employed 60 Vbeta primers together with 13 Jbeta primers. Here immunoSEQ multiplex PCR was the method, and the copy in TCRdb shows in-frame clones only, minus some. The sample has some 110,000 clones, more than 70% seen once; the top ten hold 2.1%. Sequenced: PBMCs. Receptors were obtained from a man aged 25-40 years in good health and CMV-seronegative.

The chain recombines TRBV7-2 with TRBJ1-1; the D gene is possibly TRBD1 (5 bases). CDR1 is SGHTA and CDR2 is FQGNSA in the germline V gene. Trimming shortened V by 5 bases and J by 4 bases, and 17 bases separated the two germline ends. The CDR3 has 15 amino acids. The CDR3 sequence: CASSPDRRGSTEAFF. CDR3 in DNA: TGTGCCAGCAGCCCGGACCGTAGGGGTAGCACTGAAGCTTTCTTT.

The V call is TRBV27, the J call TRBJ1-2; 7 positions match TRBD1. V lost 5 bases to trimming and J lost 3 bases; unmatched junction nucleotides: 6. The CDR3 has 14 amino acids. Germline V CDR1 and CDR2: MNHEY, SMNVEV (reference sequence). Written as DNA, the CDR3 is TGTGCCAGCAGTCAAGACAGGGCTTACTATGGCTACACCTTC. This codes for CASSQDRAYYGYTF.

In DNA, the CDR3 is TGTGCCTCCAGAGGGGGACGGAATAATGAGCAGTTCTTC. The encoded protein is CASRGGRNNEQFF. V gene TRBV5-4 combines with J gene TRBJ2-1; weak D call: TRBD1 (6 bases). This CDR3 is built from 13 residues. Between the trimmed V and J ends, which lost 10 bases and 7 bases, there was a span of 18 bases. The germline gives CDR1 SGHNT, CDR2 YYREEE (reference sequence). Variable domain in full (rest from reference TRBV5-4 and TRBJ2-1): ETGVTQSPTHLIKTRGQQVTLRCSSQSGHNTVSWYQQALGQGPQFIFQYYREEENGRGNFPPRFSGLQFPNYSSELNVNALELDDSALYLCASRGGRNNEQFFGPGTRLTVL.

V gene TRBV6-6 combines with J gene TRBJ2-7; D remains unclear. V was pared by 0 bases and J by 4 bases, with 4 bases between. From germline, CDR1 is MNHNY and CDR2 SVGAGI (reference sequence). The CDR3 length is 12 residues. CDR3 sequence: CASSYSEYEQYF. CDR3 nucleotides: TGTGCCAGCAGTTACTCCGAGTACGAGCAGTACTTC.

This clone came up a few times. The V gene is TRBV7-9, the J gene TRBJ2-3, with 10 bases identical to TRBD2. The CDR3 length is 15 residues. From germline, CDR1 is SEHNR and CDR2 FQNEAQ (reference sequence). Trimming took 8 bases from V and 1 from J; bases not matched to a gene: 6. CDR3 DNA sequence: TGTGCCAGCCGGCTTCTAGCGGGAGGCACAGATACGCAGTATTTT. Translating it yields CASRLLAGGTDTQYF.

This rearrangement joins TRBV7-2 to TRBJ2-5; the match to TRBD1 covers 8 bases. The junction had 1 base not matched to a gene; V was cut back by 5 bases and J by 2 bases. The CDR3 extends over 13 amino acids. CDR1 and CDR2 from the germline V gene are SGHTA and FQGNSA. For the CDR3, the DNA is TGTGCCAGCAGCCGACAGGGGCAAGAGACCCAGTACTTC. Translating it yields CASSRQGQETQYF.

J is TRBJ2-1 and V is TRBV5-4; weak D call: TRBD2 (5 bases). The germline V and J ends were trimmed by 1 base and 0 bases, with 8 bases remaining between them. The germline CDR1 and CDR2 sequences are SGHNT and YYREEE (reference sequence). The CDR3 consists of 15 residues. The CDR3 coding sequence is TGTGCCAGCAGCTTGAGCGGCAGCTCCTACAATGAGCAGTTCTTC. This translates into CASSLSGSSYNEQFF. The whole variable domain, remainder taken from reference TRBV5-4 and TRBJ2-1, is ETGVTQSPTHLIKTRGQQVTLRCSSQSGHNTVSWYQQALGQGPQFIFQYYREEENGRGNFPPRFSGLQFPNYSSELNVNALELDDSALYLCASSLSGSSYNEQFFGPGTRLTVL.

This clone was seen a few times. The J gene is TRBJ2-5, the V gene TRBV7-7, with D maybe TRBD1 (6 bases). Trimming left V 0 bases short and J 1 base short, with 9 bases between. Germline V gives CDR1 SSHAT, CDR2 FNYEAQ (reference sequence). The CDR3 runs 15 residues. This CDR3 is CASSLAGQTQETQYF. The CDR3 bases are TGTGCCAGCAGCTTAGCGGGACAAACCCAAGAGACCCAGTACTTC.

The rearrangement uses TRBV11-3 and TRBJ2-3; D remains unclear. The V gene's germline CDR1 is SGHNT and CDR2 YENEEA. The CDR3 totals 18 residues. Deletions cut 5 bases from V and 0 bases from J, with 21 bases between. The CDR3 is CASSPLPPSETSTDTQYF. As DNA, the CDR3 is TGTGCCAGCAGCCCACTACCCCCCAGCGAAACTAGCACAGATACGCAGTATTTT. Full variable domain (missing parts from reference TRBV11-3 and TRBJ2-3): EAGVVQSPRYKIIEKKQPVAFWCNPISGHNTLYWYLQNLGQGPELLIRYENEEAVDDSQLPKDRFSAERLKGVDSTLKIQPAELGDSAVYLCASSPLPPSETSTDTQYFGPGTRLTVL.